Described below is a single T cell receptor (beta chain) sequence and its context. Its antigen remains unidentified. Sequencing of TCR beta was performed on blood CD8+ and CD4+ T cells. CD8+ and CD4+ T cells were negatively isolated; TEMRA cells were FACS-enriched. RNA amounts of about 0.5 to 1 ug underwent reverse transcription with random hexamers. TCRdb used MiXCR to reprocess the immunoSEQ multiplex PCR reads, holding one entry per CDR3 protein. The repertoire has about 100,000 distinct CDR3 sequences, nearly 97% of them found once; the top ten carry more than 0.3%. This sample was taken from a study of CD8 T cells in Susac syndrome. Study context: Blood was drawn from patients with Susac syndrome. At that point, they were therapy-naive, on corticosteroids, or on intravenous immunoglobulin alone.

Study results and caveats: Detection of Susac-specific public clones gave approximately 16 in total CD8+ repertoires and 4 or 5 in CD8+ TEMRA repertoires.

The germline gives CDR1 SGHAT, CDR2 FQNNGV. Trimming cost V 7 bases and J 2 bases; bases outside gene matches: 6. This CDR3 contains 14 residues. The sample comprised CD8+ T cells from PBMCs. The rearrangement joins TRBV11-2 to TRBJ2-3; 7 bases agree with TRBD1. The receptor comes from a human donor with Susac syndrome. The CDR3 loop reads CASIAGGPTDTQYF. The CDR3 DNA is TGTGCCAGCATTGCAGGGGGTCCCACAGATACGCAGTATTTT.